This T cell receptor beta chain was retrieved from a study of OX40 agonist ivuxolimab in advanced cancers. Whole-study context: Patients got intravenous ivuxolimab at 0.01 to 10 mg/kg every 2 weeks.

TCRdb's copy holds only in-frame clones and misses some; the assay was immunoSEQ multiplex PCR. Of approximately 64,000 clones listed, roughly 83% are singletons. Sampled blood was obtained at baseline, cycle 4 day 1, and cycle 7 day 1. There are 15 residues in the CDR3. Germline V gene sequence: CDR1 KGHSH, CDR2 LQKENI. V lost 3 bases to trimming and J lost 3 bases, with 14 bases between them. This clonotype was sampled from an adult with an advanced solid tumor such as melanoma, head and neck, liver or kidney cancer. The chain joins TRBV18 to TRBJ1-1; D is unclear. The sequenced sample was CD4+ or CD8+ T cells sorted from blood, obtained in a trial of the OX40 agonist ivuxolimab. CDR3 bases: TGTGCCAGCTCACCGACTCGAGCGGCGGACACTGAAGCTTTCTTT. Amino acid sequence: CASSPTRAADTEAFF. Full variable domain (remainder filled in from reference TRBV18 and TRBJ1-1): NAGVMQNPRHLVRRRGQEARLRCSPMKGHSHVYWYRQLPEEGLKFMVYLQKENIIDESGMPKERFSAEFPKEGPSILRIQQVVRGDSAAYFCASSPTRAADTEAFFGQGTRLTVV.